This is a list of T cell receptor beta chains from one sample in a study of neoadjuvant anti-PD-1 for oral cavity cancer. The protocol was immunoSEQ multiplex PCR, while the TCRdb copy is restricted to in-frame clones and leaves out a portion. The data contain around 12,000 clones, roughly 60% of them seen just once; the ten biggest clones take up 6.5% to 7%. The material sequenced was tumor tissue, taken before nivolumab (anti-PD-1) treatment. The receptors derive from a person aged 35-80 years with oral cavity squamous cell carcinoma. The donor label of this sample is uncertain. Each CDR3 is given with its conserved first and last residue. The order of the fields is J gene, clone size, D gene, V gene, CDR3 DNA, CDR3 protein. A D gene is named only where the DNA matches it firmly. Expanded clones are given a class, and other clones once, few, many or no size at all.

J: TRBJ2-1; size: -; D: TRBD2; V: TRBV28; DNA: TGTGCCAGCAGGGACCCGGCTAGCGGGAGGTTGAATGAGCAGTTCTTC; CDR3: CASRDPASGRLNEQFF
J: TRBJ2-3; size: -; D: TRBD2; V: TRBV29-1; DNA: TGCAGCACGAGCGGGACCAGCACAGATACGCAGTATTTT; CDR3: CSTSGTSTDTQYF
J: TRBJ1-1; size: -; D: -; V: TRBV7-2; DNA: TGTGCCAGCAGCTTAAGCAAATACACTGAAGCTTTCTTT; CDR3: CASSLSKYTEAFF
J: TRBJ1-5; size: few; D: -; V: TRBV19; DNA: TGTGCCAGCTCCGGGAGCAATCAGCCCCAGCATTTT; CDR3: CASSGSNQPQHF
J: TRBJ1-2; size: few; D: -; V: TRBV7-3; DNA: TGTGCCAGCAGCCCTGGAGCCGAGGGATACGGCTACACCTTC; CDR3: CASSPGAEGYGYTF
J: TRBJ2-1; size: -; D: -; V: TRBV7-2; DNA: TGTGCCAGCAGCCCTAGCCGAGGTAATGAGCAGTTCTTC; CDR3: CASSPSRGNEQFF
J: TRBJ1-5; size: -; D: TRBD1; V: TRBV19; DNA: TGTGCCAGTAGTATCTCAGGGGGCCTAGGCCAGCCCCAGCATTTT; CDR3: CASSISGGLGQPQHF
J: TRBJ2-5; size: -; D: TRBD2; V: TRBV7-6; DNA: TGTGCCAGCAGCCCTTGGGGGGGAACCGAGAAGACCCAGTACTTC; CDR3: CASSPWGGTEKTQYF
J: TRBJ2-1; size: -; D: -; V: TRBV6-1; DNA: TGTGCCAGCAGCCGAGGGGGGGTCTACAATGAGCAGTTCTTC; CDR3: CASSRGGVYNEQFF
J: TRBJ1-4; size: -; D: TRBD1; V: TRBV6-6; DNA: TGTGCCAGCAGGGTCCGACAGGGTGGTGAAAAACTGTTTTTT; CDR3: CASRVRQGGEKLFF
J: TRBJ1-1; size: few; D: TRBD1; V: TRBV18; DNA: TGTGCCAGCTCACCTAGACCACAGGGGTACACTGAAGCTTTCTTT; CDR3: CASSPRPQGYTEAFF
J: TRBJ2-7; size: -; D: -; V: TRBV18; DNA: TGTGCCAGCTCACCCAGGGAGGTCTACGAGCAGTACTTC; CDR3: CASSPREVYEQYF
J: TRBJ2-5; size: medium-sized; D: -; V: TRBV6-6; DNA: TGTGCCAGCAGCCACGGGTGGTCCACAATCGGGGAGACCCAGTACTTC; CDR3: CASSHGWSTIGETQYF
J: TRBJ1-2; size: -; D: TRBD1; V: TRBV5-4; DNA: TGTGCCAGCAGCTTTCAACAGGGGGCTGGCTACACCTTC; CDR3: CASSFQQGAGYTF
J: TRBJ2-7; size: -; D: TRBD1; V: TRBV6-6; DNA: TGTGCCAGCAGGACAGGGGGGGTTCGTTACGAGCAGTACTTC; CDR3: CASRTGGVRYEQYF
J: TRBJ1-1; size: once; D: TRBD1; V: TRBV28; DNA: TGTGCCAGCAGTCGGACAGGGGGCAGGGGGAACACTGAAGCTTTCTTT; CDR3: CASSRTGGRGNTEAFF
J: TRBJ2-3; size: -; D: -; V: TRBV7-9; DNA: TGTGCCAGCAGCTTAGGAAGTGATGGGAATACGCAGTATTTT; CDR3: CASSLGSDGNTQYF
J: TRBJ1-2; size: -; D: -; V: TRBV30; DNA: TGTGCCTGGAGTGTAGGGCTGACTTTTAACTATGGCTACACCTTC; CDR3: CAWSVGLTFNYGYTF
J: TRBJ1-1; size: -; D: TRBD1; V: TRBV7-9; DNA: TGTGCCAGCAGCTCCGACAGGGGACGCACTGAAGCTTTCTTT; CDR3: CASSSDRGRTEAFF
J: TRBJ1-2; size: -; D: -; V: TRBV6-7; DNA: TGTGCCAGCAGTTACTACAGGGAGAGGAATGCCTACACCTTC; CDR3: CASSYYRERNAYTF
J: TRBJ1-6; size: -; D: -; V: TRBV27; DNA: TGTGCCAGCAGTTTTCAGGGAGATAATTCACCCCTCCACTTT; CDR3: CASSFQGDNSPLHF
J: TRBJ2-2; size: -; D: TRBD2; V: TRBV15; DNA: TGTGCCACCAGCAGAGATACCCAGCGGGAGGTGTCCGGGGAGCTGTTTTTT; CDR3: CATSRDTQREVSGELFF
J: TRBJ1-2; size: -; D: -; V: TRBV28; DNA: TGTGCCAGCACCTCAGGGGCGAGAAACTATGGCTACACCTTC; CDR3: CASTSGARNYGYTF
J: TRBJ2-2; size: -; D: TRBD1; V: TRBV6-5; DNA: TGTGCCAGCAGTCGGGACAGAAACACCGGGGAGCTGTTTTTT; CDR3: CASSRDRNTGELFF
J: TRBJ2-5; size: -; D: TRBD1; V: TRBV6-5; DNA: TGTGCCAGCGCCGACAGGGTAGAGACCCAGTACTTC; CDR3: CASADRVETQYF
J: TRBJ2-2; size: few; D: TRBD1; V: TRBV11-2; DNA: TGTGCCAGCAGCCGGGACAGGGGAAGAAGGGCGAACACCGGGGAGCTGTTTTTT; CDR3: CASSRDRGRRANTGELFF
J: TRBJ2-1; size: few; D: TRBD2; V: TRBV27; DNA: TGTGCCAGCAGTTTAGACCTAGCGGGAGGGCGTGAGCAGTTCTTC; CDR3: CASSLDLAGGREQFF
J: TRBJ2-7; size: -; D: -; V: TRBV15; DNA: TGTGCCACCAGCAGAGAAGCAGGCCACCTGGAGCAGTACTTC; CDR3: CATSREAGHLEQYF
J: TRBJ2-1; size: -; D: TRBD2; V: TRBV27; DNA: TGTGCCAGCAGTTTGGGCCCCCTTGCGGGAGGACGCAATGAGCAGTTCTTC; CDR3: CASSLGPLAGGRNEQFF
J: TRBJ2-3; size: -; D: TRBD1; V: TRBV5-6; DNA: TGTGCCAGCAGCTTAGGGACAGAGCTCAGAATCAGCACAGATACGCAGTATTTT; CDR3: CASSLGTELRISTDTQYF
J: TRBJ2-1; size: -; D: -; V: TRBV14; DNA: TGTGCCAGCAGCCAAGATTGGGCTAGCTCGAGCTCCTACAATGAGCAGTTCTTC; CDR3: CASSQDWASSSSYNEQFF
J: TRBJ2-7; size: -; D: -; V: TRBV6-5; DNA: TGTGCCAGCAGCCAGGAGAGGGTTCCGACCTACGAGCAGTACTTC; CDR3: CASSQERVPTYEQYF
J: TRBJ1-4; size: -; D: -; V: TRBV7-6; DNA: TGTGCCAGCAGCTTATCACGGGGGGCCAAGACTGAAAAACTGTTTTTT; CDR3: CASSLSRGAKTEKLFF
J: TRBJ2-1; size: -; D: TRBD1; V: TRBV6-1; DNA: TGTGCCAGCGACAGGGGGATGTACAATGAGCAGTTCTTC; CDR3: CASDRGMYNEQFF
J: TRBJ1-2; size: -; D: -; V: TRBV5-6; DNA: TGTGCCAGCAGCTTGGCGGGCGGATACTATGGCTACACCTTC; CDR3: CASSLAGGYYGYTF
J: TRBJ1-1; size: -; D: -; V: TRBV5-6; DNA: TGTGCCAGCAGCTTGGGAACAGGATTGAACACTGAAGCTTTCTTT; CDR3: CASSLGTGLNTEAFF
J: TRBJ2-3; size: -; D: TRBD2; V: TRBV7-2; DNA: TGTGCCAGCAGCTTAGCGGGGGGGAGAAATACGCAGTATTTT; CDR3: CASSLAGGRNTQYF
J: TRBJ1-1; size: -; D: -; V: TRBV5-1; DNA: TGCGCCAGCAGCTTGGGTGGGCCCACTGAAGCTTTCTTT; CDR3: CASSLGGPTEAFF
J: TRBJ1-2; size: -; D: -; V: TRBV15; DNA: TGTGCCACCAGCAGAGATAAGGGAGGGACCCATGGCTACACCTTC; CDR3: CATSRDKGGTHGYTF
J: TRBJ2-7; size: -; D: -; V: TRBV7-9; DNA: TGTGCCAGCAGCTTAGCGCGGAACGGGGAGAAGCAGTACTTC; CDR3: CASSLARNGEKQYF